The 32 T cell receptor beta chains below all came from one sample that was sequenced in a study of cytomegalovirus exposure and HLA in healthy donors. Researchers ran the PCR with 60 Vbeta and 13 Jbeta primers. TCRdb's copy holds only in-frame clones and misses some; the assay was immunoSEQ multiplex PCR. The table records 100,000 to 120,000 clones, more than 60% of them present only once. The specimen was PBMCs. The origin of the receptors is a male donor in good health and CMV-seronegative.

The chain links TRBV5-8 to TRBJ2-3, with unresolved D. V was pared by 3 bases and J by 1 base, with 9 bases between. This CDR3 has 14 amino acids. Germline V CDR1 and CDR2: SGHTS, YDEGEE. The CDR3 bases are TGTGCCAGCAGCTCTTATGGAGGCACAGATACGCAGTATTTT. Encoded protein: CASSSYGGTDTQYF.

The chain is built from TRBV13 and TRBJ2-7; no reliable D call. This CDR3 is built from 16 residues. V lost 0 bases, J lost 5 bases, and 17 bases lay in between. CDR1 is PRHDT, CDR2 FYEKMQ, per germline (reference sequence). The CDR3 region is CASSLGPIGMRHEQYF. The CDR3 nucleotides are TGTGCCAGCAGCTTAGGCCCGATAGGTATGAGGCACGAGCAGTACTTC.

DNA for the CDR3: TGTGCCAGCAGCGTAAGACGGGGCGGGGAGCTGTTTTTT. Protein product: CASSVRRGGELFF. The chain has TRBV9 and TRBJ2-2; D may be TRBD2 (5 bases). CDR1 and CDR2 (germline): SGDLS, YYNGEE. The ends were cut back, 1 base at V and 7 bases at J, with 8 bases in the middle. The CDR3 extends over 13 amino acids.

This chain uses TRBV7-2 with TRBJ1-3, with unresolved D. CDR3 length: 14 residues. Germline V gene sequence: CDR1 SGHTA, CDR2 FQGNSA. Trimming pared 5 bases from V and 1 base from J, leaving 9 bases between. Here the CDR3 DNA reads TGTGCCAGCAGCGTGTCGTTTTCTGGAAACACCATATATTTT. Translation: CASSVSFSGNTIYF.

The CDR3 sequence: CASRTSGGYEQYF. Here the CDR3 DNA reads TGTGCCAGCAGAACTAGTGGAGGCTACGAGCAGTACTTC. J is TRBJ2-7 and V is TRBV28; a weak D match, TRBD2 (5 bases). Germline loops: CDR1 MDHEN, CDR2 SYDVKM. The CDR3 is made up of 13 amino acids. Deletions cut 6 bases from V and 3 bases from J, with 12 bases between. The entire variable domain, with the rest obtained from reference TRBV28 and TRBJ2-7, is as follows: DVKVTQSSRYLVKRTGEKVFLECVQDMDHENMFWYRQDPGLGLRLIYFSYDVKMKEKGDIPEGYSVSREKKERFSLILESASTNQTSMYLCASRTSGGYEQYFGPGTRLTVT.

This clone was recorded only once. V and J are TRBV10-3 and TRBJ1-1; 10 bases line up with TRBD1. Germline CDR1 is ENHRY and CDR2 is SYGVKD. After removal of 2 bases from V and 5 bases from J, the junction contained 2 bases not matched to a gene. This CDR3 is 14 amino acids long. The CDR3 spells CAISEDRGLTEAFF. The CDR3 DNA reads as TGTGCCATCAGTGAGGACAGGGGGCTAACTGAAGCTTTCTTT.

V gene TRBV28 combines with J gene TRBJ2-1; 8 nucleotides agree with TRBD2. The CDR3 consists of 15 residues. Germline-derived CDR1 and CDR2 are MDHEN and SYDVKM. After removal of 2 bases from V and 9 bases from J, the junction contained 9 bases not matched to a gene. The CDR3 region has the DNA TGTGCCAGCAGTTTAGTTGGGCCGGGAGGGGTTGAGCAGTTCTTC. It encodes CASSLVGPGGVEQFF.

DNA of the CDR3: TGTGCCAGCAGCTTAGTACGGGGGGCGAACCCTCTTCATCAGCCCCAGCATTTT. It specifies CASSLVRGANPLHQPQHF. The chain links TRBV13 to TRBJ1-5; perhaps TRBD1 as D (6 bases). V was cut by 1 base and J by 5 bases, with 21 bases left in between. This CDR3 contains 18 residues. Germline V CDR1 and CDR2: PRHDT, FYEKMQ (reference sequence).

This clone was detected only a few times. The chain is built from TRBV4-1 and TRBJ1-1; no firm D call. Trimming cost V 6 bases and J 2 bases, with 13 bases left between them. In germline, CDR1 is MGHRA, CDR2 YSYEKL. The CDR3 length is 14 residues. The DNA for the CDR3 is TGCGCCAGCAGTAATGTACGGAGAAACACTGAAGCTTTCTTT. Its translation: CASSNVRRNTEAFF.

V usage is TRBV4-1 and J usage is TRBJ1-5; the match to TRBD1 covers 9 bases. The CDR3 is 16 amino acids. CDR1 and CDR2 from the germline V gene are MGHRA and YSYEKL. V lost 2 bases and J lost 5; bases outside the gene matches: 7. CDR3 bases: TGCGCCAGCAGCCAACCGTCCCGGGACAGGGATCAGCCCCAGCATTTT. It translates to CASSQPSRDRDQPQHF.

The rearrangement uses TRBV4-3 and TRBJ1-1; 8 nucleotides agree with TRBD1. Germline CDR1 reads LGHNA; CDR2 reads YSLEER. V trimming: 3 bases; J trimming: 3 bases; junction bases outside the gene matches: 3. This CDR3 region has 14 residues. DNA of the CDR3: TGCGCCAGCAGCCATCCGGACAGGGACACTGAAGCTTTCTTT. It translates to CASSHPDRDTEAFF.

The V and J genes are TRBV30 and TRBJ2-7, with TRBD1 as a possible D gene (6 bases). Trimming shortened V by 3 bases and J by 2 bases, and 11 bases separated the two germline ends. Germline-derived CDR1 and CDR2 are GTSNPN and SVGIG (reference sequence). This CDR3 is built from 13 residues. DNA for the CDR3: TGTGCCTGGAGCCCGGGACAAACCTACGAGCAGTACTTC. Its protein is CAWSPGQTYEQYF. Full variable domain (remainder filled in from reference TRBV30 and TRBJ2-7): SQTIHQWPATLVQPVGSPLSLECTVEGTSNPNLYWYRQAAGRGLQLLFYSVGIGQISSEVPQNLSASRPQDRQFILSSKKLLLSDSGFYLCAWSPGQTYEQYFGPGTRLTVT.

The chain is built from TRBV28 and TRBJ1-1; D is perhaps TRBD1 (6 bases). With 6 bases removed from V and 5 bases from J, the gap between germline ends came to 16 bases. Germline CDR1 is MDHEN and CDR2 is SYDVKM. The CDR3 has 14 amino acids. In DNA, the CDR3 is TGTGCCAGCAGCCCCGCGGGGGGGCTAACTGAAGCTTTCTTT. Translated: CASSPAGGLTEAFF.

The chain combines TRBV6-4 with TRBJ2-1; 13 bases fit TRBD2. Unmatched junction bases numbered 4, after V lost 6 bases and J lost 2 bases. This CDR3 has 16 residues. The germline CDR1 and CDR2 sequences are MRHNA and SNTAGT. The CDR3 coding sequence is TGTGCCAGCAGCCAAGGACTAGCGGGGGCCTACAATGAGCAGTTCTTC. Its translation is CASSQGLAGAYNEQFF.

The gene calls are TRBV7-2 and TRBJ2-2; 7 bases fit TRBD1. Losses at the gene ends were 5 bases for V and 0 bases for J; bases not matched to a gene: 9. The germline V gene has CDR1 SGHTA and CDR2 FQGNSA. This CDR3 is 17 amino acids long. DNA of the CDR3: TGTGCCAGCAGCCTGGACAGGCTCCTCGCGAACACCGGGGAGCTGTTTTTT. Protein: CASSLDRLLANTGELFF.

This chain uses TRBV19 with TRBJ2-1; 15 nucleotides line up with TRBD2. The germline V gene has CDR1 LNHDA and CDR2 SQIVND (reference sequence). V lost 8 bases and J lost 2; bases outside the gene matches: 4. CDR3 length: 16 amino acids. The CDR3 DNA reads as TGTGCCAGTGGGGGACTAGCGGGAGGTACCTACAATGAGCAGTTCTTC. Protein sequence: CASGGLAGGTYNEQFF.

This clone was observed a handful of times. The CDR3 DNA reads as TGTGCCAGCAGTGGACTTGGACAGGGGTTAAGCAATCAGCCCCAGCATTTT. Protein product: CASSGLGQGLSNQPQHF. The chain has TRBV6-1 and TRBJ1-5; 9 bases are shared with TRBD1. CDR1 is MNHNS and CDR2 is SASEGT in the germline V gene. CDR3 length equals 17 residues. J gave up 1 base and V 4 bases, and 8 bases lay outside the gene matches.

The chain employs TRBV5-4 and TRBJ1-3, with TRBD1 matching 8 bases. From germline, CDR1 is SGHNT and CDR2 YYREEE (reference sequence). This CDR3 contains 15 residues. Germline trimming cut 2 bases from V and 1 base from J; bases unmatched to any gene: 2. DNA for the CDR3: TGTGCCAGCAGCTTCGGGACAGGATCTGGAAACACCATATATTTT. The encoded protein is CASSFGTGSGNTIYF.

The V call is TRBV2, the J call TRBJ2-1; 8 positions match TRBD2. Germline V gene data show CDR1 as SNHLY and CDR2 as FYNNEI. J was trimmed by 4 bases and V by 2 bases; bases with no gene match: 7. This CDR3 contains 16 residues. CDR3 in amino acids: CASSETPSGGYNEQFF. The CDR3 DNA follows: TGTGCCAGCAGTGAAACCCCCAGCGGGGGATACAATGAGCAGTTCTTC.

This clone was detected once. The rearrangement links TRBV5-1 to TRBJ2-1, with 7 bases that match TRBD2. Per germline, CDR1 SGHRS and CDR2 YFSETQ. V was clipped by 4 bases and J by 0 bases; unmatched bases: 7. The CDR3 is 16 residues long. The CDR3 spells CASSPLAESSYNEQFF. CDR3 nucleotides: TGCGCCAGCAGCCCGCTAGCGGAGAGCTCCTACAATGAGCAGTTCTTC. The variable domain in full, completed from reference TRBV5-1 and TRBJ2-1, reads KAGVTQTPRYLIKTRGQQVTLSCSPISGHRSVSWYQQTPGQGLQFLFEYFSETQRNKGNFPGRFSGRQFSNSRSEMNVSTLELGDSALYLCASSPLAESSYNEQFFGPGTRLTVL.

This CDR3 is CAISVDRGEQYF. CDR3 bases: TGTGCCATCAGCGTGGACAGGGGCGAGCAGTACTTC. The chain is built from TRBV10-3 and TRBJ2-7; 9 nucleotides match TRBD1. Germline V CDR1 and CDR2: ENHRY, SYGVKD. The CDR3 spans 12 residues. Unmatched junction bases numbered 3, after V lost 6 bases and J lost 6 bases.

The chain is built from TRBV28 and TRBJ1-5; D is perhaps TRBD1 (5 bases). The V gene lost 2 bases and the J gene lost 7 bases, with 6 bases spanning the gap. The germline CDR1 and CDR2 sequences are MDHEN and SYDVKM. The CDR3 covers 12 residues. The CDR3 region is CASSLKGQPQHF. CDR3 DNA: TGTGCCAGCAGTTTAAAGGGGCAGCCCCAGCATTTT. Variable domain in full (rest from reference TRBV28 and TRBJ1-5): DVKVTQSSRYLVKRTGEKVFLECVQDMDHENMFWYRQDPGLGLRLIYFSYDVKMKEKGDIPEGYSVSREKKERFSLILESASTNQTSMYLCASSLKGQPQHFGDGTRLSIL.

The chain recombines TRBV5-1 with TRBJ2-2; TRBD2 agrees at 14 bases. Germline V gives CDR1 SGHRS, CDR2 YFSETQ. The CDR3 length is 17 residues. The trim removed 7 bases at V and 2 bases at J, leaving 7 bases unmatched. CDR3 coding DNA: TGCGCCAGCGCCGGGACTAGCGGGAGAACTAACACCGGGGAGCTGTTTTTT. It codes for CASAGTSGRTNTGELFF.

The chain's CDR3 is CASSLVEGIITFF. CDR3 in DNA: TGTGCCAGCAGCTTAGTGGAGGGGATTATAACTTTCTTT. V and J are TRBV11-1 and TRBJ1-1; tentative D call: TRBD1 (5 bases). Germline loops: CDR1 SGHAT, CDR2 FQDESV (reference sequence). The CDR3 is made up of 13 amino acids. Trimming pared 1 base from V and 12 bases from J, leaving 15 bases between.

This chain connects TRBV18 to TRBJ1-1; D is unresolved. The CDR3 runs 13 residues. Germline CDR1 and CDR2: KGHSH and LQKENI. The ends were cut back, 1 base at V and 2 bases at J, with 5 bases in the middle. CDR3 nucleotide sequence: TGTGCCAGCTCACCACAGAGCAACACTGAAGCTTTCTTT. It specifies CASSPQSNTEAFF.

This chain connects TRBV27 to TRBJ2-6; 7 bases are shared with TRBD1. Looked up from germline, CDR1 is MNHEY and CDR2 is SMNVEV (reference sequence). V trimming: 6 bases; J trimming: 2 bases; junction bases outside the gene matches: 13. The length of the CDR3 is 18 residues. This CDR3 is CASRGNRGEYPGANVLTF. CDR3 DNA: TGTGCCAGCAGGGGAAACAGGGGAGAGTATCCTGGGGCCAACGTCCTGACTTTC. The complete variable domain, with remaining parts taken from reference TRBV27 and TRBJ2-6, reads EAQVTQNPRYLITVTGKKLTVTCSQNMNHEYMSWYRQDPGLGLRQIYYSMNVEVTDKGDVPEGYKVSRKEKRNFPLILESPSPNQTSLYFCASRGNRGEYPGANVLTFGAGSRLTVL.

The chain recombines TRBV13 with TRBJ2-1; D unresolved. Trimming left V 3 bases short and J 7 bases short, with 4 bases between. The CDR3 totals 11 residues. Per the germline V gene, CDR1 is PRHDT and CDR2 is FYEKMQ (reference sequence). In DNA, the CDR3 is TGTGCCAGCAGCTTCAGAAATGAGCAGTTCTTC. It encodes CASSFRNEQFF.

J is TRBJ2-5 and V is TRBV5-4, with TRBD2 matching 8 bases. J gave up 2 bases and V 1 base, and 7 bases lay outside the gene matches. CDR1 and CDR2 (germline): SGHNT, YYREEE (reference sequence). The CDR3 runs to 16 residues. Here the CDR3 DNA reads TGTGCCAGCAGCTTGTCAAGCGGGAGTAATCAAGAGACCCAGTACTTC. As protein: CASSLSSGSNQETQYF.

This clone was detected once. The chain couples TRBV9 to TRBJ2-5, with D perhaps TRBD1 (5 bases). The CDR3 covers 14 residues. CDR1 SGDLS and CDR2 YYNGEE come from the germline V gene. The ends were cut back, 4 bases at V and 5 bases at J, with 15 bases in the middle. The CDR3 spells CASSPGHVGETQYF. The CDR3, as DNA: TGTGCCAGCAGCCCAGGGCACGTGGGGGAGACCCAGTACTTC.

The chain has TRBV6-4 and TRBJ1-5, with TRBD1 as a possible D gene (5 bases). Germline CDR1 is MRHNA and CDR2 is SNTAGT. CDR3 length: 13 amino acids. V was pared by 3 bases and J by 6 bases, with 9 bases between. CDR3 loop: CASSEGVGQPQHF. CDR3 nucleotide sequence: TGTGCCAGCAGTGAAGGGGTTGGTCAGCCCCAGCATTTT.

This clone is a singleton in its sample. The chain combines TRBV19 with TRBJ1-5; 7 nucleotides match TRBD1. V gave up 7 bases and J gave up 2 bases; unmatched junction bases: 8. CDR3 length equals 15 residues. The germline gives CDR1 LNHDA, CDR2 SQIVND (reference sequence). The CDR3 nucleotides read TGTGCCAGTACTCCCAGGGGGGAAGGCAATCAGCCCCAGCATTTT. This codes for CASTPRGEGNQPQHF.

The V call is TRBV7-2, the J call TRBJ2-6, with 7 bases fitting TRBD1. The junction had 17 bases not matched to a gene; V was cut back by 5 bases and J by 4 bases. This CDR3 is 19 amino acids long. The germline V gene has CDR1 SGHTA and CDR2 FQGNSA. The CDR3 sequence is CASSRFTPDRVGGANVLTF. The CDR3 coding sequence is TGTGCCAGCAGCCGCTTCACTCCCGACAGGGTAGGAGGGGCCAACGTCCTGACTTTC.